The 20 T cell receptor beta chains reported below all come from one sample, sequenced in a study of shared clonotypes between healthy human individuals. Generated by immunoSEQ multiplex PCR, the TCRdb table keeps only in-frame clones and is missing some. The table has some 1 million clones, about 74% seen once. The specimen was memory CD4+ T cells sorted from blood. As to subset: CD45RA-negative fraction. The source of these receptors is a man between 18 and 35 years old in good health.

The chain couples TRBV7-9 to TRBJ2-7, with D possibly TRBD1 on 5 matching bases. From germline, CDR1 is SEHNR and CDR2 FQNEAQ (reference sequence). Trimming shortened V by 0 bases and J by 3 bases, and 9 bases separated the two germline ends. The CDR3 length is 14 residues. The CDR3 DNA follows: TGTGCCAGCAGCTTAGCGCTAGGGGACTACGAGCAGTACTTC. Protein: CASSLALGDYEQYF.

This clone was recorded once. The chain combines TRBV9 with TRBJ2-1; 7 positions agree with TRBD1. CDR3 length: 16 amino acids. Looked up from germline, CDR1 is SGDLS and CDR2 is YYNGEE. V lost 5 bases, J lost 3 bases, and 11 bases stayed unmatched. The CDR3 nucleotides read TGTGCCAGCAGTAAAACAGGGGCACCCAGCTACAATGAGCAGTTCTTC. Translating it yields CASSKTGAPSYNEQFF.

The chain employs TRBV2 and TRBJ1-2; tentative D call: TRBD1 (6 bases). Germline CDR1 reads SNHLY; CDR2 reads FYNNEI. The CDR3 totals 14 residues. Trimming left V 3 bases short and J 8 bases short, with 16 bases between. The CDR3 nucleotides read TGTGCCAGCAGTGATGACTGGGGGGCGCGGGGCTACACCTTC. It encodes CASSDDWGARGYTF.

The chain links TRBV5-1 to TRBJ1-4, with D possibly being TRBD1 (6 bases). The CDR3 contains 14 residues. Germline V gives CDR1 SGHRS, CDR2 YFSETQ. Between the trimmed V and J ends, which lost 7 bases and 2 bases, there was a span of 12 bases. The CDR3 DNA reads TGCGCCAGCGGCCCCGGACAGACTAATGAAAAACTGTTTTTT. This sequence encodes CASGPGQTNEKLFF.

The chain carries TRBV9 and TRBJ2-2, with D unresolved. The ends were cut back, 4 bases at V and 7 bases at J, with 14 bases in the middle. The CDR3 has 14 amino acids. The germline gives CDR1 SGDLS, CDR2 YYNGEE. CDR3 in amino acids: CASSSTHSGGELFF. CDR3 nucleotide sequence: TGTGCCAGCAGCTCAACCCACTCCGGCGGGGAGCTGTTTTTT.

V is TRBV13 and J is TRBJ1-5; a possible D gene is TRBD1 (5 bases). CDR1 and CDR2 (germline): PRHDT, FYEKMQ (reference sequence). This CDR3 comprises 13 residues. The ends were cut back, 2 bases at V and 15 bases at J, with 17 bases in the middle. This chain's CDR3 is CASSLTGGGGRHF. CDR3 DNA: TGTGCCAGCAGCTTAACGGGGGGAGGTGGCAGGCATTTT.

The chain links TRBV5-4 to TRBJ2-7, with 8 bases identical to TRBD1. Germline V gene sequence: CDR1 SGHNT, CDR2 YYREEE (reference sequence). This CDR3 is 14 amino acids long. J lost 4 bases, V lost 0 bases, and 3 bases had no gene match. CDR3 loop: CASSLAGGRYEQYF. The CDR3 DNA is TGTGCCAGCAGCTTGGCAGGGGGCCGGTACGAGCAGTACTTC. Complete variable domain (other parts from reference TRBV5-4 and TRBJ2-7): ETGVTQSPTHLIKTRGQQVTLRCSSQSGHNTVSWYQQALGQGPQFIFQYYREEENGRGNFPPRFSGLQFPNYSSELNVNALELDDSALYLCASSLAGGRYEQYFGPGTRLTVT.

The chain joins TRBV28 to TRBJ2-1; 12 positions match TRBD2. CDR1 and CDR2 (germline): MDHEN, SYDVKM. V lost 4 bases, J lost 15 bases, and 13 bases stayed unmatched. CDR3 length: 15 amino acids. The CDR3 loop is CASSSGLAGQAEGFF. In DNA, the CDR3 is TGTGCCAGCAGTTCTGGACTAGCGGGACAGGCCGAGGGGTTCTTC.

V gene TRBV6-5 combines with J gene TRBJ2-1; 7 nucleotides agree with TRBD1. Germline values: CDR1 MNHEY, CDR2 SVGAGI. The CDR3 covers 14 residues. V lost 6 bases, J lost 2 bases, and 4 bases stayed unmatched. CDR3 DNA: TGTGCCAGCAGACCGACAGGGACCTACAATGAGCAGTTCTTC. This gives the protein CASRPTGTYNEQFF.

CDR3 protein: CATSRDGTVPETQYF. The CDR3 DNA sequence: TGTGCCACCAGCAGAGATGGAACCGTTCCCGAGACCCAGTACTTC. This chain uses TRBV15 with TRBJ2-5; D gene unclear. V was shortened by 0 bases and J by 5 bases, with 13 bases between the two germline ends. Per germline, CDR1 LNHNV and CDR2 YYDKDF (reference sequence). The CDR3 is 15 amino acids.

This chain links TRBV5-4 with TRBJ2-3; the D is unclear. Germline lookup yields CDR1 SGHNT and CDR2 YYREEE (reference sequence). This CDR3 region has 14 residues. The V end lost 0 bases, the J end lost 2 bases, and 7 bases lay between the germline ends. CDR3 sequence: CASSLVSATDTQYF. The CDR3, as DNA: TGTGCCAGCAGCTTGGTTAGTGCCACAGATACGCAGTATTTT.

This clone was seen once. This rearrangement joins TRBV14 to TRBJ1-1; D possibly corresponds to TRBD1 (5 bases). Trimming cost V 2 bases and J 3 bases, with 22 bases left between them. The CDR3 runs to 18 residues. Germline V gene lookup returns CDR1 SGHDN and CDR2 FVKESK. Here the CDR3 reads CASSQLKGKGLWDTEAFF. The CDR3 DNA reads TGTGCCAGCAGCCAACTAAAGGGGAAGGGGCTCTGGGACACTGAAGCTTTCTTT. Supplemented by reference TRBV14 and TRBJ1-1, the full variable domain reads EAGVTQFPSHSVIEKGQTVTLRCDPISGHDNLYWYRRVMGKEIKFLLHFVKESKQDESGMPNNRFLAERTGGTYSTLKVQPAELEDSGVYFCASSQLKGKGLWDTEAFFGQGTRLTVV.

This clone has just a few counts. The genes are TRBV5-4 and TRBJ1-1, with TRBD1 identical over 9 bases. Germline trimming cut 4 bases from V and 4 bases from J; bases unmatched to any gene: 2. The CDR3 sequence is 13 residues long. Germline V gene sequence: CDR1 SGHNT, CDR2 YYREEE (reference sequence). This chain's CDR3 is CASSRGQGTEAFF. In nucleotides, the CDR3 is TGTGCCAGCAGCAGGGGACAGGGCACTGAAGCTTTCTTT.

V gene TRBV5-4 combines with J gene TRBJ2-4; a weak D match, TRBD1 (6 bases). CDR1 is SGHNT and CDR2 is YYREEE in the germline V gene (reference sequence). The V gene lost 5 bases and the J gene lost 1 base, with 13 bases spanning the gap. The CDR3 consists of 15 residues. CDR3 DNA: TGTGCCAGCAGTTTAATTCAGGGGGCCAAAAACATTCAGTACTTC. Translated: CASSLIQGAKNIQYF.

This chain links TRBV19 with TRBJ2-4, with TRBD1 identical over 9 bases. Looked up from germline, CDR1 is LNHDA and CDR2 is SQIVND (reference sequence). V was pared by 3 bases and J by 6 bases, with 6 bases of the junction left unmatched. CDR3 length: 15 amino acids. As DNA, the CDR3 is TGTGCCAGTAGTATTACAGGGGGCGGATCAAACATTCAGTACTTC. Translated, it gives CASSITGGGSNIQYF.

This clone showed up many times. The chain combines TRBV18 with TRBJ1-2; 8 bases match TRBD1. Germline CDR1 reads KGHSH; CDR2 reads LQKENI. The length of the CDR3 is 13 residues. The J segment lost 6 bases and the V segment lost 3 bases, leaving 3 bases of the junction unmatched. The CDR3 nucleotides are TGTGCCAGCTCACCGACAGGGGAAAATGGCTACACCTTC. Its translation: CASSPTGENGYTF.

V and J are TRBV4-1 and TRBJ1-2, with 7 bases lining up with TRBD1. The V segment lost 4 bases and the J segment 4 bases; nucleotides outside the gene matches: 6. The germline V gene has CDR1 MGHRA and CDR2 YSYEKL. The CDR3 runs to 14 residues. This chain's CDR3 is CASSPRDSPYGYTF. As DNA, the CDR3 is TGCGCCAGCAGCCCACGGGACAGTCCCTATGGCTACACCTTC.

With regard to this clone: Sequence at one end of the junction differs from germline and may be a read error. The rearrangement joins TRBV5-4 to TRBJ2-1; D may be TRBD2 (5 bases). The CDR3 runs 16 residues. Germline V gives CDR1 SGHNT, CDR2 YYREEE (reference sequence). CDR3: CASSQEDFVKPNVQFF. In DNA form, the CDR3 reads TGTGCCAGCAGCCAAGAGGACTTCGTTAAACCCAATGTGCAGTTCTTC.

J is TRBJ2-3 and V is TRBV5-1; D call uncertain. V gave up 5 bases and J gave up 1 base, with 11 bases separating them. The V gene's germline CDR1 is SGHRS and CDR2 YFSETQ. This CDR3 region has 14 residues. CDR3 DNA sequence: TGCGCCAGCAGTTTCTACCTGGGCACAGATACGCAGTATTTT. Protein product: CASSFYLGTDTQYF.

The rearrangement joins TRBV5-4 to TRBJ2-5; D is perhaps TRBD1 (6 bases). The CDR3 has 15 amino acids. V lost 1 base to trimming and J lost 5 bases, with 15 bases between them. Germline V gives CDR1 SGHNT, CDR2 YYREEE (reference sequence). DNA of the CDR3: TGTGCCAGCAGCTTGCCCGGACAGACCAGGGAGACCCAGTACTTC. This gives the protein CASSLPGQTRETQYF.